This T cell receptor beta chain was obtained from a study of T cells in localized non-small cell lung cancer. Produced via immunoSEQ multiplex PCR; TCRdb's table is partial and in-frame only. Of about 59,000 clones listed, roughly 90% are singletons. The V gene's germline CDR1 is LNHDA and CDR2 SQIVND (reference sequence). The CDR3 is made up of 12 amino acids. V lost 7 bases and J 5 bases, leaving 9 bases between the germline ends. The source of this sequence is a man between 40 and 70 years old with stage I squamous cell lung carcinoma. The chain links TRBV19 to TRBJ1-5; D call uncertain. Sequencing was performed on peripheral blood, taken before any cancer treatment. The CDR3 spells CASTARDQPQHF. The CDR3, as DNA: TGTGCCAGTACTGCAAGGGATCAGCCCCAGCATTTT.